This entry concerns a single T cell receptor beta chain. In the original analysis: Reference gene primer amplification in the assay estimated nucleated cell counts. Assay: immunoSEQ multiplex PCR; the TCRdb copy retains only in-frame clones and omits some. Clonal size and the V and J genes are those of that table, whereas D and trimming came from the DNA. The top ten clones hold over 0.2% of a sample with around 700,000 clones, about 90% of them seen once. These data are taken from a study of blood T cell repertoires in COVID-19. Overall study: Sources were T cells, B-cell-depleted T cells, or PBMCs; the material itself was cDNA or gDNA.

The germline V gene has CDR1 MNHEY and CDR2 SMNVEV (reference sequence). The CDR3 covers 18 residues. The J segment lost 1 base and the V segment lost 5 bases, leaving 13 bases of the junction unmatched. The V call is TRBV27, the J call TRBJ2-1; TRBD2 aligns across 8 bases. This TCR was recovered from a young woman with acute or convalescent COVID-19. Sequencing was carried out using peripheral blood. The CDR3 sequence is CASSRYGRGAVSYNEQFF. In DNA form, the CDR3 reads TGTGCCAGCAGTAGGTACGGGCGGGGGGCCGTATCCTACAATGAGCAGTTCTTC.